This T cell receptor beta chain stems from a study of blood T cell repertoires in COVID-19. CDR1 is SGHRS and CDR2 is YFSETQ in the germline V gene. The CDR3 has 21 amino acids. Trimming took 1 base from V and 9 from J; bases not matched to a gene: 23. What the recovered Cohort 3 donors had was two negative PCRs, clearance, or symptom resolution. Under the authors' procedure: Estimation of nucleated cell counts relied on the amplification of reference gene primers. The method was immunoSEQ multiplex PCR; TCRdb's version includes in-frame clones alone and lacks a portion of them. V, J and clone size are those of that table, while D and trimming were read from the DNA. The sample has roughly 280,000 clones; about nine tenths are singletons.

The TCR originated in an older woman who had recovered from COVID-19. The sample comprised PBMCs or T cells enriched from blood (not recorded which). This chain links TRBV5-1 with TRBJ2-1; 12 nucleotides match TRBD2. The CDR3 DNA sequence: TGCGCCAGCAGCTTGAGGGGCTTACTAGCGGGAGGTTGGGAGACCCCGGGTGAGCAGTTCTTC. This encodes CASSLRGLLAGGWETPGEQFF.